This T cell receptor beta chain was identified during a study of shared clonotypes between healthy human individuals. Regarding the study as a whole: At large depth, rarefaction still showed sorted-subset sequencing to be incomplete.

The naive CD8 fraction comprised CD45RO-negative cells positively selected for CCR7 and excluded terminally differentiated effector memory CD45RA+ cells. Assay used: immunoSEQ multiplex PCR; TCRdb lists only in-frame clones, some missing. The sample has over 2,000,000 clones, 93% seen once. The CDR3 is 15 residues long. J was trimmed by 3 bases and V by 6 bases; bases with no gene match: 7. The V gene's germline CDR1 is LNHDA and CDR2 SQIVND (reference sequence). Notes on this clone: What it binds is unknown. Distinct nucleotide sequences in the sample also encode this CDR3.

The sequence was obtained from a young man in good health. Some clones in this sample may be carry-over from other donors' samples. V is TRBV19 and J is TRBJ2-7; 11 bases line up with TRBD1. The sample taken for sequencing was naive CD8+ T cells from PBMCs. The CDR3 DNA is TGTGCCAGTAGCCCGGGACAGGGGGTTTTCTACGAGCAGTACTTC. Amino acids: CASSPGQGVFYEQYF.